Following are 15 T cell receptor beta chains from one sample sequenced in a study of a mutant IDH1 vaccine in newly diagnosed glioma. Repertoires were generated with immunoSEQ multiplex PCR, while TCRdb's copy carries only in-frame clones and drops some. The table shows tens of thousands of clones, with 80% to 90% occurring only once. As to time point: baseline, week 1 (first vaccination visit). Treatment denoted: pre-vaccination baseline after standard-of-care therapy. The sample consisted of PBMCs, taken from a glioma patient treated with radiotherapy, temozolomide or both. These receptors were taken from a woman between 35 and 50 years old with glioma.

This chain uses TRBV28 with TRBJ2-2; no clear D. Trimming cost V 6 bases and J 6 bases, with 5 bases left between them. This CDR3 contains 11 residues. CDR1 and CDR2 from the germline V gene are MDHEN and SYDVKM. In DNA form, the CDR3 reads TGTGCCAGCAGCGGTGCCGGGGAGCTGTTTTTT. As protein: CASSGAGELFF.

This clone was seen only once. The CDR3 DNA sequence: TGCGCCAGCAGCCTACCTAGCGGGGCTACCTACAATGAGCAGTTCTTC. Translating it yields CASSLPSGATYNEQFF. This sequence joins TRBV5-1 and TRBJ2-1, with 9 bases lining up with TRBD2. The CDR3 sequence is 16 residues long. The junction had 7 bases not matched to a gene; V was cut back by 4 bases and J by 2 bases. Germline-derived CDR1 and CDR2 are SGHRS and YFSETQ.

The gene calls are TRBV6-5 and TRBJ1-2, with D unclear. Between the trimmed V and J ends, which lost 6 bases and 2 bases, there was a span of 10 bases. The CDR3 covers 13 residues. The germline gives CDR1 MNHEY, CDR2 SVGAGI. The DNA of the CDR3 is TGTGCCAGCAGGATGACGGTCAACTATGGCTACACCTTC. Protein: CASRMTVNYGYTF.

This clone was observed a few times. The rearrangement joins TRBV7-9 to TRBJ1-3; TRBD1 matches at 7 bases. Germline-derived CDR1 and CDR2 are SEHNR and FQNEAQ (reference sequence). The CDR3 consists of 14 residues. V was clipped by 5 bases and J by 7 bases; unmatched bases: 8. The CDR3 is CASSLTGTRNTIYF. CDR3 nucleotides: TGTGCCAGCAGCCTGACAGGGACTCGGAACACCATATATTTT.

This rearrangement joins TRBV6-4 to TRBJ2-1, with a possible D match to TRBD1 (7 bases). The germline V gene has CDR1 MRHNA and CDR2 SNTAGT. Trimming removed 10 bases from V and 9 bases from J, with 22 bases in between. The CDR3 is 14 amino acids. The CDR3 is CATQPGTEGGEQFF. CDR3 DNA sequence: TGTGCCACCCAGCCCGGGACAGAGGGGGGTGAGCAGTTCTTC.

The CDR3 DNA sequence: TGTGCCAGCAGCCGTGGGACTTCCTACAATGAGCAGTTCTTC. Its protein product is CASSRGTSYNEQFF. The chain carries TRBV7-6 and TRBJ2-1; perhaps TRBD2 as D (6 bases). The CDR3 runs 14 residues. Germline CDR1 is SGHVS and CDR2 is FNYEAQ. V dropped 5 bases and J dropped 1 base, with 9 bases sitting between them.

The chain combines TRBV6-5 with TRBJ1-5; no firm D call. The CDR3 consists of 14 residues. Deletions cut 6 bases from V and 3 bases from J, with 12 bases between. CDR1 and CDR2 (germline): MNHEY, SVGAGI. CDR3 sequence reads: CASSLGRYNQPQHF. The CDR3 nucleotides read TGTGCCAGCAGCCTAGGACGGTACAATCAGCCCCAGCATTTT.

The rearrangement uses TRBV29-1 and TRBJ2-7; 8 nucleotides agree with TRBD1. The V and J ends lost 7 bases and 3 bases, in that order; junction bases with no gene match: 11. Germline V lookup: CDR1 SQVTM, CDR2 ANQGSEA. The CDR3 length is 14 residues. The CDR3 loop is CSATTGAGNYEQYF. Here the CDR3 DNA reads TGCAGCGCCACGACAGGGGCCGGGAACTACGAGCAGTACTTC.

This clone appeared a few times. The rearrangement links TRBV25-1 to TRBJ2-5; possibly TRBD2 for D (5 bases). V dropped 3 bases and J dropped 3 bases, with 8 bases sitting between them. The germline V gene encodes CDR1 MGHDK and CDR2 SYGVNS. This CDR3 region has 13 residues. CDR3 nucleotides: TGTGCCAGCAGTGACCCCGGGAAAGAGACCCAGTACTTC. It codes for CASSDPGKETQYF. Based on the CDR3 plus reference TRBV25-1 and TRBJ2-5, the full variable domain is EADIYQTPRYLVIGTGKKITLECSQTMGHDKMYWYQQDPGMELHLIHYSYGVNSTEKGDLSSESTVSRIRTEHFPLTLESARPSHTSQYLCASSDPGKETQYFGPGTRLLVL.

The rearrangement joins TRBV20-1 to TRBJ1-1, with no clear D. The CDR3 has 11 amino acids. V was cut by 1 base and J by 5 bases, with 5 bases left in between. Germline V CDR1 and CDR2: DFQATT, SNEGSKA (reference sequence). Here the CDR3 reads CSARVETEAFF. For the CDR3, the DNA is TGCAGTGCTAGAGTCGAAACTGAAGCTTTCTTT.

This sequence joins TRBV9 and TRBJ2-3; D remains unclear. Trimming left V 0 bases short and J 5 bases short, with 13 bases between. The length of the CDR3 is 15 residues. CDR1 SGDLS and CDR2 YYNGEE come from the germline V gene. Here the CDR3 reads CASSVESESVDTQYF. For the CDR3, the DNA is TGTGCCAGCAGCGTAGAGTCGGAGTCAGTAGATACGCAGTATTTT.

This chain connects TRBV5-1 to TRBJ2-3, with D unclear. V gave up 0 bases and J gave up 4 bases, with 6 bases separating them. The V gene's germline CDR1 is SGHRS and CDR2 YFSETQ. The CDR3 totals 13 residues. In DNA form, the CDR3 reads TGCGCCAGCAGCTTGGCCCCACCAGATACGCAGTATTTT. This translates into CASSLAPPDTQYF.

The chain carries TRBV27 and TRBJ1-1, with 11 bases matching TRBD1. There are 17 residues in the CDR3. J gave up 0 bases and V 3 bases, and 6 bases lay outside the gene matches. From germline, CDR1 is MNHEY and CDR2 SMNVEV (reference sequence). The CDR3 region is CASSLDRGPIMNTEAFF. CDR3 DNA sequence: TGTGCCAGCAGTTTGGACAGGGGGCCAATTATGAACACTGAAGCTTTCTTT.

The J gene is TRBJ1-5, the V gene TRBV19; the D is unclear. CDR3 size: 16 residues. The V end was cut by 5 bases, the J end by 2 bases, with 16 bases between. The V gene's germline CDR1 is LNHDA and CDR2 SQIVND (reference sequence). The CDR3 sequence is CASSPDAPPGNQPQHF. CDR3 DNA: TGTGCCAGTAGTCCCGACGCCCCTCCGGGCAATCAGCCCCAGCATTTT.

The chain is built from TRBV7-8 and TRBJ2-1; D tentatively reads TRBD1 or TRBD2 (5 bases each). V was cut by 3 bases and J by 4 bases, with 13 bases left in between. The CDR3 covers 15 residues. Germline V gene lookup returns CDR1 SGHVS and CDR2 FQNEAQ. The CDR3 is CASSLKGRGYNEQFF. CDR3 DNA sequence: TGTGCCAGCAGCTTGAAGGGACGCGGGTACAATGAGCAGTTCTTC.